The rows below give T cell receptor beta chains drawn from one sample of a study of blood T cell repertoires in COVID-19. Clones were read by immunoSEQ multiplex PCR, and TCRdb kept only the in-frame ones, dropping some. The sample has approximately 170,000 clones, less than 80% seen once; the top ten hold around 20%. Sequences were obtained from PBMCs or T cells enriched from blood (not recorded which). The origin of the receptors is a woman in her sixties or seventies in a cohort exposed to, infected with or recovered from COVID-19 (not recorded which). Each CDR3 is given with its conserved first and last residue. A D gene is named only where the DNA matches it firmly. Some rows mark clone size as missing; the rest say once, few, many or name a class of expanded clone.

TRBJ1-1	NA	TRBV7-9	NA	TGTGCCAGCACCTTTCGGGGGGGAACTGAAGCTTTCTTT	CASTFRGGTEAFF
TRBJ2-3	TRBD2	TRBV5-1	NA	TGCGCCAGCAGCTTGGAGGCTAGCGGTACAGATACGCAGTATTTT	CASSLEASGTDTQYF
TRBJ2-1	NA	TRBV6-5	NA	TGTGCCAGCAGTTACTCAGCCCTCAATTCTTATGAGCAGTTCTTC	CASSYSALNSYEQFF
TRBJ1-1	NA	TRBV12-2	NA	TGTGCAAGTCGCTTAGCCTCAACTCGGACAGGCTGGAACACTGAAGCTTTCTTT	CASRLASTRTGWNTEAFF
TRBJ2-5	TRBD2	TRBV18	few	TGTGCCAGCTCACCAAGCCGACTAGCGGGAGGGCCCGGGACCCAGTACTTC	CASSPSRLAGGPGTQYF
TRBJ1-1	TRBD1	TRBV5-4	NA	TGTGCCAGCAGCGGACTACAGGGGGGAGGGCCTGAAGCTTTCTTT	CASSGLQGGGPEAFF
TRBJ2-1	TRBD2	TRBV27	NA	TGTGCCAGCAGTTTAGATGGGGGGGCCTACAATGAGCAGTTCTTC	CASSLDGGAYNEQFF
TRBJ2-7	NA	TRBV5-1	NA	TGCGCCAGCAGCTTGGACCCGTTAGCGGCAACCTACGAGCAGTACTTC	CASSLDPLAATYEQYF
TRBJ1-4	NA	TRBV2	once	TGTGCCAGCAGTGAGGGGGCCGAAAAACTGTTTTTT	CASSEGAEKLFF
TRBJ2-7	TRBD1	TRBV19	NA	TGTGCCAGTAGTGTAACCTTCACGGGACAGGGGGCCCCCTTTCACTTC	CASSVTFTGQGAPFHF
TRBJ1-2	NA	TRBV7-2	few	NA	CASSLASVPGVGYTF
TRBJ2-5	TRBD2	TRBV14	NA	TGTGCCAGCAGCCTAAACTGGGGAGGGGAGACCCAGTACTTC	CASSLNWGGETQYF
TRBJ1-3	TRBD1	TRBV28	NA	TGTGCCAGCAGTACAGGGGGCGCAAGAGGAAACACCATATATTTT	CASSTGGARGNTIYF
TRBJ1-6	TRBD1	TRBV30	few	TGTGCCTGGAGTGTACGAGGGACAGGCCATGGGGGTTCACCCCTCCACTTT	CAWSVRGTGHGGSPLHF
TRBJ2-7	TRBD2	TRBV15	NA	TGTGCCACCAGCGGACTAGCCGGCTACGAGCAGTACTTC	CATSGLAGYEQYF
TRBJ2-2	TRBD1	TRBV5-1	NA	TGCGCCAGCAGCTGGGACAGGGGAGGCACCGGGGAGCTGTTTTTT	CASSWDRGGTGELFF
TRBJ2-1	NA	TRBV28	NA	TGTGCCAGCACCAGGGGGGAGAGCTCCTACAATGAGCAGTTCTTC	CASTRGESSYNEQFF
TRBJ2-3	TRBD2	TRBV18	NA	TGTGCCAGCTCACCACGCGCGGGAGACTCCCCATTTAGCACAGATACGCAGTATTTT	CASSPRAGDSPFSTDTQYF
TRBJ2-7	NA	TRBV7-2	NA	TGTGCCAGCAGCTTAGATCATCAGAGGTCCTACGAGCAGTACTTC	CASSLDHQRSYEQYF
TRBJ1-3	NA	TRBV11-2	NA	TGTGCCAGCAGCCGTCTCTCTGGAAACACCATATATTTT	CASSRLSGNTIYF
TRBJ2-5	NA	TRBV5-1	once	TGCGCCAGCAGTATAGGGAACGGGAGAGGAGAGACCCAGTACTTC	CASSIGNGRGETQYF
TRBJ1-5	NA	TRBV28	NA	TGTGCCAGCAGTTTGTCAGGTCAGCCCCAGCATTTT	CASSLSGQPQHF
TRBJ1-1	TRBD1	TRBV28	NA	TGTGCCAGCACCCCCCCTCGCGGACAGGGGGCGAGGAGCACTGAAGCTTTCTTT	CASTPPRGQGARSTEAFF
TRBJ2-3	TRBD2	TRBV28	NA	TGTGCCAGCAATACCCTTAGCGGGATGACAGATACGCAGTATTTT	CASNTLSGMTDTQYF
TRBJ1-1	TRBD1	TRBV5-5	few	TGTGCCAGCAGCTTAGGGACAGCGAACACTGAAGCTTTCTTT	CASSLGTANTEAFF
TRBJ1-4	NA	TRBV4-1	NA	TGCGCCAGCAGTTCATGGGGGGTAAATGAAAAACTGTTTTTT	CASSSWGVNEKLFF
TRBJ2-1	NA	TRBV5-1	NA	TGCGCCAGCAGCTTGGTCGGGACGGGGGTCGATGAGCAGTTCTTC	CASSLVGTGVDEQFF